This T cell receptor (beta chain) is drawn from a study of vaccination and CD4 T cells after COVID-19. Study context: Convalescent patients, SARS-CoV-2 positive by nasal swab PCR, comprised under ten mild cases and one severe case. Three convalescent patients gave samples at day 14 and days 161 to 241 post-vaccination.

To note about this clonotype: Its antigen remains unidentified.

Time point meaning: late sampling 161 to 241 days after vaccination in three convalescent patients. In TCRdb, the PCR reads were re-called with MiXCR into one record per CDR3 protein. Found here are about 31,000 distinct CDR3 sequences, around 49% of them singletons; the top ten hold 5.8%. From germline, CDR1 is SGHTA and CDR2 FQGNSA. This CDR3 contains 15 residues. Trimming shortened V by 5 bases and J by 5 bases, and 19 bases separated the two germline ends. The study's findings and limits: Among convalescent patients, a median about 83% of reactive clones emerged only after vaccination.

The J gene is TRBJ2-7, the V gene TRBV7-2; no clear D gene. This receptor was taken from a human donor who had recovered from COVID-19. The sequencing here drew on CD4+ T cells from blood, taken about 7 months after SARS-CoV-2 vaccination. The CDR3 nucleotides read TGTGCCAGCAGCGCCTCCGAGGCGGTATCGGACGAGCAGTACTTC. This translates into CASSASEAVSDEQYF. The full variable domain, with the rest looked up from reference TRBV7-2 and TRBJ2-7, is GAGVSQSPSNKVTEKGKDVELRCDPISGHTALYWYRQSLGQGLEFLIYFQGNSAPDKSGLPSDRFSAERTGGSVSTLTIQRTQQEDSAVYLCASSASEAVSDEQYFGPGTRLTVT.